A single sample is the source of the 16 T cell receptor beta chains below, sequenced in a study of CD8 T cells in ankylosing spondylitis. No antigen is known for these receptors. Study outcomes and limitations: Ankylosing spondylitis blood appeared to carry a characteristic TCR beta motif of several highly homologous variants.

Each CDR3 protein is one row after TCRdb ran MiXCR on the 5' RACE reads. The repertoire consists of fewer than 550,000 distinct CDR3 sequences, with about 5% occurring once and the leading ten covering 3.5%. Input material: blood, either unsorted or a sorted T cell fraction (not recorded which). Source of these receptors: a male donor with ankylosing spondylitis.

This clonotype was observed at least ten times. J is TRBJ2-7 and V is TRBV5-1, with TRBD1 matching 9 bases. Germline values: CDR1 SGHRS, CDR2 YFSETQ. The CDR3 is made up of 17 amino acids. Losses at the gene ends were 2 bases for V and 3 bases for J; bases not matched to a gene: 12. The CDR3 DNA reads TGCGCCAGCAGCTTAGAACCGCCGGGACAGGGTCGCTACGAGCAGTACTTC. Protein product: CASSLEPPGQGRYEQYF.

This clonotype has more than one count but fewer than ten. The chain joins TRBV6-5 to TRBJ2-3, with TRBD2 matching over 8 bases. Trimming took 0 bases from V and 0 from J; bases not matched to a gene: 5. The CDR3 runs to 17 residues. Germline values: CDR1 MNHEY, CDR2 SVGAGI. The CDR3 protein is CASSYSISGGSTDTQYF. Here the CDR3 DNA reads TGTGCCAGCAGTTACTCGATTTCGGGGGGGAGCACAGATACGCAGTATTTT.

In this sample, this clonotype turned up many times. The CDR3 DNA sequence: TGTGCCAGCAGTTTGCGAGGGCGCAGGAGTCCGAACACTGAAGCTTTCTTT. Translating it yields CASSLRGRRSPNTEAFF. The chain carries TRBV27 and TRBJ1-1; D unresolved. V was shortened by 3 bases and J by 1 base, with 18 bases between the two germline ends. The CDR3 covers 17 residues. Germline CDR1 is MNHEY and CDR2 is SMNVEV (reference sequence).

In this sample, this clonotype turned up many times. J is TRBJ1-1 and V is TRBV20-1; unclear D gene. Trimming took 5 bases from V and 0 from J, leaving 10 bases between them. The CDR3 contains 13 residues. Germline CDR1 and CDR2: DFQATT and SNEGSKA (reference sequence). The CDR3 here is CSAYDPMNTEAFF. The CDR3, as DNA: TGCAGTGCTTATGACCCTATGAACACTGAAGCTTTCTTT.

Many counts were recorded for this clonotype. This rearrangement joins TRBV5-1 to TRBJ1-2; D uncertain. The V gene lost 0 bases and the J gene lost 4 bases, with 16 bases spanning the gap. The CDR3 runs to 16 residues. Germline-derived CDR1 and CDR2 are SGHRS and YFSETQ. The CDR3 DNA is TGCGCCAGCAGCTTGGCCTCTCGGCCACCTACCTATGGCTACACCTTC. It codes for CASSLASRPPTYGYTF.

This clonotype appeared many times. This chain joins TRBV7-2 and TRBJ2-7; 7 bases line up with TRBD1. Trimming cost V 4 bases and J 9 bases; bases outside gene matches: 9. Germline assignment: CDR1 SGHTA and CDR2 FQGNSA. The CDR3 covers 13 residues. The CDR3 reads CASSSGTVPGQYF. In DNA, the CDR3 is TGTGCCAGCAGCTCTGGGACAGTCCCTGGGCAGTACTTC.

The table lists this clonotype with many counts. The V call is TRBV28, the J call TRBJ2-7, with D perhaps TRBD1 (6 bases). This CDR3 comprises 16 residues. The germline V and J ends were trimmed by 1 base and 2 bases, with 15 bases remaining between them. Germline-derived CDR1 and CDR2 are MDHEN and SYDVKM. The CDR3 region has the DNA TGTGCCAGCAGTTTATCGGCAGGGGACGCGGCCTACGAGCAGTACTTC. Translating gives CASSLSAGDAAYEQYF. Based on the CDR3 plus reference TRBV28 and TRBJ2-7, the full variable domain is DVKVTQSSRYLVKRTGEKVFLECVQDMDHENMFWYRQDPGLGLRLIYFSYDVKMKEKGDIPEGYSVSREKKERFSLILESASTNQTSMYLCASSLSAGDAAYEQYFGPGTRLTVT.

This clonotype came up many times. This chain uses TRBV6-2 or TRBV6-3 with TRBJ2-7; D not certain. CDR3 length equals 14 residues. Germline V CDR1 and CDR2: MNHEY, SVGEGT. V lost 6 bases to trimming and J lost 1 base, with 13 bases between them. DNA for the CDR3: TGTGCCAGCAGCCAGTGGGCCAGTTCCTACGAGCAGTACTTC. It specifies CASSQWASSYEQYF.

This clonotype was seen ten or more times. The junction differs from germline at one of its ends, possibly a read error. The V and J genes are TRBV12-3 or TRBV12-4 and TRBJ2-7, with D possibly TRBD2 on 6 matching bases. This CDR3 has 11 amino acids. The CDR3, as DNA: TGTGCCAGCACTTTAAACGGGAGTCCAGACTTC. It yields the protein CASTLNGSPDF.

The sample holds many counts of this clonotype. This chain joins TRBV4-3 and TRBJ2-2, with 11 positions matching TRBD2. V shed 0 bases and J 6 bases; nucleotides not matched to a gene: 9. CDR3 size: 18 residues. In germline, CDR1 is LGHNA, CDR2 YSLEER. CDR3 region: CASSQEVAGGRRAGELFF. CDR3 bases: TGCGCCAGCAGCCAAGAAGTAGCGGGGGGGCGTCGAGCCGGGGAGCTGTTTTTT.

Ten or more counts support this clonotype. The CDR3, as DNA: TGTGCCAGTAACGACAGGTTTGGGGGCTACACCTTC. Translation gives CASNDRFGGYTF. The J gene is TRBJ1-2, the V gene TRBV19, with D perhaps TRBD1 (6 bases). Germline CDR1 and CDR2: LNHDA and SQIVND (reference sequence). There are 12 residues in the CDR3. V was clipped by 7 bases and J by 8 bases, with 14 bases between them.

At least ten counts were recorded for this clonotype. The J gene is TRBJ2-3, the V gene TRBV20-1; D not certain. Deletions cut 3 bases from V and 1 base from J, with 11 bases between. The germline V gene has CDR1 DFQATT and CDR2 SNEGSKA (reference sequence). This CDR3 is 14 amino acids long. The CDR3 region is CSASGKTGTDTQYF. In DNA form, the CDR3 reads TGCAGTGCTAGTGGGAAAACGGGCACAGATACGCAGTATTTT.

This clonotype was found many times. This sequence joins TRBV10-3 and TRBJ1-2, with D maybe TRBD1 (5 bases). V lost 6 bases and J lost 6, with 20 bases in between. CDR1 and CDR2 (germline): ENHRY, SYGVKD. The CDR3 extends over 15 amino acids. The CDR3 protein is CAIRSYGGVGDGYTF. CDR3 in DNA: TGTGCCATCAGATCTTACGGAGGCGTGGGGGATGGCTACACCTTC.

This chain uses TRBV6-1 with TRBJ1-5; TRBD1 might be the D (5 bases). CDR3 length: 17 amino acids. Germline lookup yields CDR1 MNHNS and CDR2 SASEGT. V lost 6 bases to trimming and J lost 0 bases, with 18 bases between them. The CDR3 region has the DNA TGTGCCAGCAGCTCTATCTTAGGGGTCTTTAGCAATCAGCCCCAGCATTTT. Translating it yields CASSSILGVFSNQPQHF.

This clonotype was observed at least ten times. The chain employs TRBV20-1 and TRBJ2-1; D may correspond to TRBD1 or TRBD2 (5 bases each). Between the trimmed V and J ends, which lost 7 bases and 10 bases, there was a span of 29 bases. In germline, CDR1 is DFQATT, CDR2 SNEGSKA (reference sequence). The CDR3 has 16 amino acids. DNA for the CDR3: TGCAGTGTCCCTACTGCACCGGGACCGAGGACGAGAGAGCAGTTCTTC. This translates into CSVPTAPGPRTREQFF.

This clonotype was seen at least ten times. The V and J genes are TRBV6-2 or TRBV6-3 and TRBJ1-1; D is undetermined. CDR1 and CDR2 from the germline V gene are MNHEY and SVGEGT. Trimming took off 0 bases at V and 1 base at J, with 24 bases between the two ends. This CDR3 has 20 amino acids. For the CDR3, the DNA is TGTGCCAGCAGTTACTCGGCGGGTAGGAACATACAATCGGGGAACACTGAAGCTTTCTTT. As protein: CASSYSAGRNIQSGNTEAFF.